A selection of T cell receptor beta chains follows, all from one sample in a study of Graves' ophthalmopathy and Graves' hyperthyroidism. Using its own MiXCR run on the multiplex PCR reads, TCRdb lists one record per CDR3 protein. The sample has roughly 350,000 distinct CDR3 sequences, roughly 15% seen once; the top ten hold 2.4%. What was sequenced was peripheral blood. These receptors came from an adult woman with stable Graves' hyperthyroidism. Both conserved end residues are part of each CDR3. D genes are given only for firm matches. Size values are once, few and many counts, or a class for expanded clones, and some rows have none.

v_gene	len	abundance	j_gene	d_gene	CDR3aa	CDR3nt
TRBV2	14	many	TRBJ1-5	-	CASRQQGFDQPQHF	TGTGCCAGCAGACAACAGGGTTTCGATCAGCCCCAGCATTTT
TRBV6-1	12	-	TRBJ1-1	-	CATRKLDTEAFF	TGTGCCACCAGAAAGTTGGACACTGAAGCTTTCTTT
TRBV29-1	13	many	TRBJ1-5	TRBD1	CSVGQGGGQPQHF	TGCAGCGTTGGACAGGGAGGCGGTCAGCCCCAGCATTTT
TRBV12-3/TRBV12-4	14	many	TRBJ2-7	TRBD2	CASSFGTSRYEQYF	TGTGCCAGCAGTTTCGGGACTAGTAGGTACGAGCAGTACTTC
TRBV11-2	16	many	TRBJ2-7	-	CASSLFGFTTSYEQYF	TGTGCCAGCAGCTTATTCGGTTTCACGACTTCCTACGAGCAGTACTTC
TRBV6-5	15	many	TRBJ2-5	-	CASSYRRTVRETQYF	TGTGCCAGCAGTTACCGCAGGACAGTGAGAGAGACCCAGTACTTC
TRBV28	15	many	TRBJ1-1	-	CASSLRGSGVTEAFF	TGTGCCAGCAGTTTACGGGGAAGTGGGGTCACTGAAGCTTTCTTT
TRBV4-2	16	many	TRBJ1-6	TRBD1	CASSQDDRTGNSPLHF	TGTGCCAGCAGCCAAGATGACCGGACAGGGAATTCACCCCTCCACTTT
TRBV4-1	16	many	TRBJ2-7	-	CASSQKLGGSSYEQYF	TGCGCCAGCAGCCAAAAGTTGGGGGGTAGTAGCTACGAGCAGTACTTC
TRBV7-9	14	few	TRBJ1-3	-	CASSLFASGNTIYF	TGTGCCAGCAGCTTATTTGCCTCTGGAAACACCATATATTTT
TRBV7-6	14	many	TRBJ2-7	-	CASSSSRSSYEQYF	TGTGCCAGCAGTAGTAGCCGAAGCTCCTACGAGCAGTACTTC
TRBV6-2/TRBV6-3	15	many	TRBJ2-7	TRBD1	CASSYVGTGIYEQYF	TGTGCCAGCAGTTACGTTGGGACAGGGATCTACGAGCAGTACTTC
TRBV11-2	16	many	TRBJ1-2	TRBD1	CASSRSHPQGVRGYTF	TGTGCCAGCAGCCGATCCCATCCACAGGGGGTTCGCGGCTACACCTTC
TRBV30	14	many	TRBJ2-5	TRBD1	CAWSGGQGRETQYF	TGTGCCTGGAGTGGCGGACAGGGCCGAGAGACCCAGTACTTC
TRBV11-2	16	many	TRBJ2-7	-	CASSGMERLSPYEQYF	TGTGCCAGCAGCGGGATGGAGCGCCTAAGCCCCTACGAGCAGTACTTC
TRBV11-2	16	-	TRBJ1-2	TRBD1	CASSRSGAGGGYGYTF	TGTGCCAGCAGCCGATCAGGGGCAGGGGGCGGCTATGGCTACACCTTC
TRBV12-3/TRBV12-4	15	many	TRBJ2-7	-	CASSLGGEKSYEQYF	TGTGCCAGCAGTTTAGGCGGGGAGAAGAGTTACGAGCAGTACTTC
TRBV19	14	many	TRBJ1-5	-	CASSGSAVGQPQHF	TGTGCCAGTAGTGGATCGGCAGTGGGACAGCCCCAGCATTTT
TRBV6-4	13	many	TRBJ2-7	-	CASSEQRGGPQYF	TGTGCCAGCAGCGAACAAAGGGGGGGGCCCCAGTACTTC
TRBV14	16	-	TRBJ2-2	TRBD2	CASSLRGDYRTGELFF	TGTGCCAGCAGCCTCCGAGGGGACTACCGCACCGGGGAGCTGTTTTTT
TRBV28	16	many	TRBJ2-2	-	CASSSPRAARTGELFF	TGTGCCAGCAGCTCGCCTCGCGCGGCGAGAACCGGGGAGCTGTTTTTT
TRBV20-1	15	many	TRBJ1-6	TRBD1	CSARAGTADNSPLHF	TGCAGTGCTAGAGCCGGGACAGCCGATAATTCACCCCTCCACTTT
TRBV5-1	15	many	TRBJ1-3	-	CASSLGETRGNTIYF	TGCGCCAGCAGCTTGGGGGAGACGCGTGGAAACACCATATATTTT
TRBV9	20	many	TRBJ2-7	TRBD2	CASSVGLAGLATPAYYEQYF	TGTGCCAGCAGCGTCGGACTAGCGGGGCTCGCTACGCCTGCTTACTACGAGCAGTACTTC
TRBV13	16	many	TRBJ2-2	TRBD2	CASSSLASGSIGELFF	TGTGCCAGCAGCTCGTTAGCTAGCGGGAGTATCGGGGAGCTGTTTTTT
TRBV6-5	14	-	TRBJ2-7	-	CASSLGDSSYEQYF	TGTGCCAGCAGTTTAGGAGACTCCTCCTACGAGCAGTACTTC
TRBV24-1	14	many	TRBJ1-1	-	CATRSGVSGTEAFF	TGTGCCACCAGAAGCGGGGTTTCGGGCACTGAAGCTTTCTTT
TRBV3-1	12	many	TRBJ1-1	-	CASSQESGEAFF	TGTGCCAGCAGCCAAGAGTCGGGGGAAGCTTTCTTT
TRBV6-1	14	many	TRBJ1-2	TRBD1	CASSVGQAGYGYTF	TGTGCCAGCAGTGTCGGACAGGCCGGCTATGGCTACACCTTC
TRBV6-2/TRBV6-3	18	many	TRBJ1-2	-	CASSPHRQDRFLFYGYTF	TGTGCCAGCAGCCCCCACCGGCAGGACAGATTCCTCTTCTATGGCTACACCTTC
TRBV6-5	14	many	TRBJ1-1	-	CASSYSAGVGEAFF	TGTGCCAGCAGTTACTCGGCGGGAGTGGGTGAAGCTTTCTTT
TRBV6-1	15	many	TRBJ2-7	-	CASSEAAGRVYEQYF	TGTGCCAGCAGTGAAGCGGCGGGACGAGTCTACGAGCAGTACTTC
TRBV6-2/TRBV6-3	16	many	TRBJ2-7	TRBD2	CASARPSGRVSYEQYF	TGTGCCAGCGCCAGACCTAGCGGGAGGGTCTCCTACGAGCAGTACTTC
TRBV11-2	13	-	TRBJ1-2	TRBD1	CASSLEVGQHYTF	TGTGCCAGCAGCTTAGAAGTGGGACAGCACTACACCTTC
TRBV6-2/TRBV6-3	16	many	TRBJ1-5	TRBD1	CASSYSSRGLGQPQHF	TGTGCCAGCAGTTACTCATCCAGGGGGCTCGGGCAGCCCCAGCATTTT
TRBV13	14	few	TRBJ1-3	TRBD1	CASSLGTVRNTIYF	TGTGCCAGCAGCTTGGGGACAGTACGAAACACCATATATTTT
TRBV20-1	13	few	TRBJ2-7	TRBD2	CSAVGTSGYEQYF	TGCAGTGCGGTAGGGACTAGCGGATACGAGCAGTACTTC
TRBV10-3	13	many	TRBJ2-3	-	CAISGGPLDTQYF	TGTGCCATCAGTGGGGGACCACTAGATACGCAGTATTTT
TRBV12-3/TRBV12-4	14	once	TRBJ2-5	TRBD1	CASSYQGAGTTQYF	TGTGCCAGCAGTTACCAGGGGGCGGGGACGACCCAGTACTTC
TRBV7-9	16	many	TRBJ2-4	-	CASSLGQHLAKNIQYF	TGTGCCAGCAGCTTAGGCCAGCACCTAGCCAAAAACATTCAGTACTTC
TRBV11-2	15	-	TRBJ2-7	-	CASSLEATSVYKQYF	TGTGCCAGCAGCTTAGAAGCGACTAGTGTGTATAAGCAGTACTTC
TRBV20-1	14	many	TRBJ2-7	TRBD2	CSAQTSGSPYEQYF	TGCAGTGCTCAGACTAGCGGGAGTCCCTACGAGCAGTACTTC
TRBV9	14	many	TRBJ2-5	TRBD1	CASSRDRDQETQYF	TGTGCCAGCAGCCGGGACAGAGACCAAGAGACCCAGTACTTC
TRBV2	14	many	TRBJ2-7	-	CASGATANSYEQYF	TGTGCCAGCGGGGCGACAGCAAACTCCTACGAGCAGTACTTC
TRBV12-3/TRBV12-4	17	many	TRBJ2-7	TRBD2	CASSFGLAGPISYEQYF	TGTGCCAGCAGTTTCGGTCTAGCGGGACCCATCTCCTACGAGCAGTACTTC
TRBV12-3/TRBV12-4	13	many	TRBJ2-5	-	CASSLADRETQYF	TGTGCCAGCAGTTTAGCGGACCGGGAGACCCAGTACTTC
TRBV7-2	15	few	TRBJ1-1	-	CARSFLYQGLVEAFF	TGTGCCCGCAGCTTTTTGTACCAGGGGCTGGTTGAAGCTTTCTTT
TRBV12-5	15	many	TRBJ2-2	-	CASGLVALISGELFF	TGTGCTAGTGGTTTAGTCGCCCTAATATCCGGGGAGCTGTTTTTT
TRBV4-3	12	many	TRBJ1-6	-	CASSQDRSPLHF	TGCGCCAGCAGCCAAGATCGGTCACCCCTCCACTTT
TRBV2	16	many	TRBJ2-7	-	CASSEVELRRTYEQYF	TGTGCCAGCAGTGAAGTGGAGCTTAGGCGTACCTACGAGCAGTACTTC
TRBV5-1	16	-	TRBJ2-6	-	CASSQEGVTGANVLTF	TGCGCCAGCAGTCAGGAAGGGGTAACTGGGGCCAACGTCCTGACTTTC
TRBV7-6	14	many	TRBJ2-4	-	CASSLLPGADIQYF	TGTGCCAGCAGCTTACTCCCAGGGGCAGACATTCAGTACTTC
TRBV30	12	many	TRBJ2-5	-	CAWSLIGETQYF	TGTGCCTGGAGTTTGATTGGGGAGACCCAGTACTTC
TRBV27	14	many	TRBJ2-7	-	CASSFLLDPYEQYF	TGTGCCAGCAGTTTTTTACTAGATCCCTACGAGCAGTACTTC